This passage covers 8 T cell receptor beta chains from one sample sequenced in a study of OX40 agonist ivuxolimab in advanced cancers. The assay was immunoSEQ multiplex PCR, and TCRdb's table has in-frame clones only and misses some. The sample includes 77,000 or so clones, about 93% of them seen just once. The specimen comprised CD4+ or CD8+ T cells sorted from blood, sampled in a trial of the OX40 agonist ivuxolimab. The receptor source for this set is an adult with an advanced solid tumor such as melanoma, head and neck, liver or kidney cancer.

The rearrangement links TRBV10-2 to TRBJ2-5, with 9 bases identical to TRBD1. From germline, CDR1 is WSHSY and CDR2 SAAADI. Germline trimming cut 2 bases from V and 7 bases from J; bases unmatched to any gene: 8. The CDR3 is 15 residues long. The CDR3 DNA reads as TGCGCCAGCAGTGAGGCTACAGGGGGCGGGGTGACCCAGTACTTC. It encodes CASSEATGGGVTQYF.

CDR3 sequence: CASRGTSGPQETQYF. CDR3 nucleotide sequence: TGTGCCAGCAGGGGGACTAGCGGGCCTCAAGAGACCCAGTACTTC. The chain couples TRBV6-4 to TRBJ2-5, with 12 bases fitting TRBD2. Germline loops: CDR1 MRHNA, CDR2 SNTAGT. Germline trimming cut 6 bases from V and 2 bases from J; bases unmatched to any gene: 4. The CDR3 spans 15 residues.

This chain uses TRBV5-1 with TRBJ2-7; possible D gene TRBD1, 5 bases. Germline V gene sequence: CDR1 SGHRS, CDR2 YFSETQ. The V and J ends lost 4 bases and 7 bases respectively, with 18 bases between them. The CDR3 consists of 14 residues. For the CDR3, the DNA is TGCGCCAGCAGCCCTGGGGCCGCACTGGGGGAGCAGTACTTC. Residues: CASSPGAALGEQYF.

V usage is TRBV28 and J usage is TRBJ2-1, with TRBD2 matching over 8 bases. The J segment lost 6 bases and the V segment lost 4 bases, leaving 11 bases of the junction unmatched. CDR3 length: 16 amino acids. The germline V gene encodes CDR1 MDHEN and CDR2 SYDVKM. The CDR3 nucleotides read TGTGCCAGCAGTTCCCCGGGACTAGGTCCCGTCAATGAGCAGTTCTTC. It translates to CASSSPGLGPVNEQFF.

The chain joins TRBV7-9 to TRBJ2-7; no definite D call. This CDR3 contains 13 residues. The germline CDR1 and CDR2 sequences are SEHNR and FQNEAQ (reference sequence). Trimming took 1 base from V and 2 from J, leaving 6 bases between them. CDR3 sequence reads: CASSLDSAYEQYF. Here the CDR3 DNA reads TGTGCCAGCAGCTTAGATTCGGCCTACGAGCAGTACTTC.

The genes are TRBV7-2 and TRBJ2-1; 7 bases line up with TRBD1. Germline loops: CDR1 SGHTA, CDR2 FQGNSA. V lost 6 bases to trimming and J lost 3 bases; unmatched junction nucleotides: 5. The length of the CDR3 is 14 residues. DNA of the CDR3: TGTGCCAGCAGTCGCCAGGGGGACTACAATGAGCAGTTCTTC. Its translation: CASSRQGDYNEQFF.

This rearrangement joins TRBV10-3 to TRBJ1-5, with D uncertain. Trimming pared 0 bases from V and 5 bases from J, leaving 11 bases between. This CDR3 is built from 15 residues. Per the germline V gene, CDR1 is ENHRY and CDR2 is SYGVKD. DNA of the CDR3: TGTGCCATCAGTGAGTCGGAAGGGCCTTATCAGCCCCAGCATTTT. Translated, it gives CAISESEGPYQPQHF.

This chain joins TRBV9 and TRBJ1-1, with 8 bases matching TRBD1. There are 17 residues in the CDR3. CDR1 is SGDLS and CDR2 is YYNGEE in the germline V gene. The junction had 7 bases not matched to a gene; V was cut back by 0 bases and J by 0 bases. The CDR3 region is CASSVDGQGTMNTEAFF. The CDR3 region has the DNA TGTGCCAGCAGCGTAGACGGACAGGGTACTATGAACACTGAAGCTTTCTTT.